A single sample gave rise to the 6 T cell receptor beta chains below, sequenced in a study of T-cell reconstitution after alpha-beta-depleted transplantation in children. During its preparation, the TCRbeta library received unique molecular identifiers. In TCRdb, the PCR reads were re-called with MiXCR into one record per CDR3 protein. The data show over 550,000 distinct CDR3 sequences, with 10% to 13% seen just once and approximately 4.1% held by the top ten. Sequencing used PBMCs from the stem cell graft donor, obtained from the stem cell graft. The receptor set was obtained from a human donor who donated a stem cell graft to a child with acute myeloid leukemia.

This clonotype was seen repeatedly, ten times or more. The rearrangement uses TRBV5-1 and TRBJ2-5; D remains unclear. The CDR3 is 15 residues long. Trimming took 5 bases from V and 2 from J, leaving 16 bases between them. Germline-derived CDR1 and CDR2 are SGHRS and YFSETQ. The CDR3 region is CASSPTRWSQETQYF. CDR3 sequence (DNA): TGCGCCAGCAGTCCGACCAGATGGTCGCAAGAGACCCAGTACTTC.

In its sample, this clonotype was seen a few times. V is TRBV29-1 and J is TRBJ1-1; D is ambiguous. V shed 6 bases and J shed 1 base, with 12 bases lying between them. The CDR3 is 13 amino acids. Germline lookup yields CDR1 SQVTM and CDR2 ANQGSEA. The CDR3 region has the DNA TGCAGCGTGGCTATTGACAAGAACACTGAAGCTTTCTTT. Its protein product is CSVAIDKNTEAFF.

This clonotype was detected many times. The rearrangement joins TRBV3-1 to TRBJ2-2; TRBD2 aligns across 11 bases. Germline lookup yields CDR1 LGHDT and CDR2 YNNKEL (reference sequence). V lost 10 bases and J lost 4; bases outside the gene matches: 8. The CDR3 runs to 15 residues. DNA for the CDR3: TGTGCCAACAGAGGACTAGCGGGTTCCACCGGGGAGCTGTTTTTT. Translating it yields CANRGLAGSTGELFF.

This clonotype was counted many times. J is TRBJ2-3 and V is TRBV29-1; no reliable D call. The CDR3 extends over 13 amino acids. V lost 7 bases and J lost 1, with 12 bases in between. From germline, CDR1 is SQVTM and CDR2 ANQGSEA. This CDR3 is CSAWNSGTDTQYF. The CDR3 coding sequence is TGCAGCGCCTGGAACAGCGGCACAGATACGCAGTATTTT.

This chain uses TRBV4-3 with TRBJ1-4; no clear D. Germline values: CDR1 LGHNA, CDR2 YSLEER. The CDR3 has 13 residues. V was trimmed by 1 base and J by 6 bases, leaving 6 bases between them. DNA of the CDR3: TGCGCCAGCAGCCAAGGTCCTCATGAAAAACTGTTTTTT. Amino acid sequence: CASSQGPHEKLFF.

In regard to this clonotype: A read error may explain this, as a much larger clone is one base away. This sequence joins TRBV12-3 or TRBV12-4 and TRBJ2-3; 7 bases are a match to TRBD2. The ends lost 5 bases at V and 4 bases at J; junction bases unmatched: 15. CDR3 length: 17 amino acids. The CDR3 reads CASSREMGGNHADTQYF. The CDR3 DNA follows: TGTGCCAGCAGTCGCGAGATGGGGGGGAATCACGCAGATACGCAGTATTTT.